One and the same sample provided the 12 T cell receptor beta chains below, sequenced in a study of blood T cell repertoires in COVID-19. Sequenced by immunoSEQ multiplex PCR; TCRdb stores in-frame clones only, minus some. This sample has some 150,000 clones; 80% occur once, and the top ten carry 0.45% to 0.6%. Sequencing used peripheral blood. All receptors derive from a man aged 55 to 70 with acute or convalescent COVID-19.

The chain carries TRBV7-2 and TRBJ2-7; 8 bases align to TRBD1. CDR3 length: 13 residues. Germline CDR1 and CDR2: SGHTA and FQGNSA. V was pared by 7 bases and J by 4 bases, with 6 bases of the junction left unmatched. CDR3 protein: CASTGGFRYEQYF. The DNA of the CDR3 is TGTGCCAGCACAGGGGGCTTTCGGTACGAGCAGTACTTC.

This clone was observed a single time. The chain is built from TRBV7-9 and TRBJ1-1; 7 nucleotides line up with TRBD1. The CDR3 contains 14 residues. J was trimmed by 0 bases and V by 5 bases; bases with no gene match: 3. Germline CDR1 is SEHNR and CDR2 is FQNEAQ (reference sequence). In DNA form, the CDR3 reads TGTGCCAGCAGCGCCGGACAGGTGAACACTGAAGCTTTCTTT. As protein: CASSAGQVNTEAFF.

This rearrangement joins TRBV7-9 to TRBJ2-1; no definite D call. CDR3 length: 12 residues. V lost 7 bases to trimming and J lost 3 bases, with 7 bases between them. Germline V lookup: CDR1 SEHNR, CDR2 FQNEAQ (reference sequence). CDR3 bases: TGTGCCAGCACCACGGGCTACAATGAGCAGTTCTTC. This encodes CASTTGYNEQFF.

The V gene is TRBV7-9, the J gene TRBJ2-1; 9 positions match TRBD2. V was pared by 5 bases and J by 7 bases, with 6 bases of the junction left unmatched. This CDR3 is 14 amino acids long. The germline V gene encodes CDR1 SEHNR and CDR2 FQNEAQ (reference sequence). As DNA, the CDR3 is TGTGCCAGCAGCCCTAGCGGGACAACTAATGAGCAGTTCTTC. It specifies CASSPSGTTNEQFF.

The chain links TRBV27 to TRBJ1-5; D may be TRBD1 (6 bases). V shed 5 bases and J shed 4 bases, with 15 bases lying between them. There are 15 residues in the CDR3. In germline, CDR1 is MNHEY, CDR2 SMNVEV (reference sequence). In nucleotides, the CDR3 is TGTGCCAGCAGTCCTCGCTGGGGACAAAATCAGCCCCAGCATTTT. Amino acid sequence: CASSPRWGQNQPQHF.

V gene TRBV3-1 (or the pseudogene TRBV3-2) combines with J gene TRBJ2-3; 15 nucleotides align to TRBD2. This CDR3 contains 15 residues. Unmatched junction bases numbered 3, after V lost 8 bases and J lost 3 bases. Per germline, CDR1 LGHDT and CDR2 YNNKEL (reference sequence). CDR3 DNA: TGTGCCAGCGGACTAGCGGGGGGGCTTACAGATACGCAGTATTTT. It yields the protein CASGLAGGLTDTQYF.

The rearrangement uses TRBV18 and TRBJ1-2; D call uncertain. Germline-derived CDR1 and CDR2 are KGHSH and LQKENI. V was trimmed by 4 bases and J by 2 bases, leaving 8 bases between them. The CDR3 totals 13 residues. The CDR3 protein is CASSLSGNYGYTF. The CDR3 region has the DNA TGTGCCAGCTCACTATCCGGGAACTATGGCTACACCTTC.

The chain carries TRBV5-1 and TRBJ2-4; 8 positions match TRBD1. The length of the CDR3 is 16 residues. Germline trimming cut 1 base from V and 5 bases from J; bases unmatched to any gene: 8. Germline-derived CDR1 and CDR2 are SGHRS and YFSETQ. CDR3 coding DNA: TGCGCCAGCAGCTTGAGAGGCAGGGGGCAGGAAAACATTCAGTACTTC. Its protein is CASSLRGRGQENIQYF.

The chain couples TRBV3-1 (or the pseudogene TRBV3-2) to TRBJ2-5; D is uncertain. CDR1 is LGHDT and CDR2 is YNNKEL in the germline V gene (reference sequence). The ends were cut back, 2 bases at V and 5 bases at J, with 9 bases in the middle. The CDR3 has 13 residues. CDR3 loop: CASSQREVETQYF. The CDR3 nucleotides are TGTGCCAGCAGCCAAAGAGAGGTTGAGACCCAGTACTTC.

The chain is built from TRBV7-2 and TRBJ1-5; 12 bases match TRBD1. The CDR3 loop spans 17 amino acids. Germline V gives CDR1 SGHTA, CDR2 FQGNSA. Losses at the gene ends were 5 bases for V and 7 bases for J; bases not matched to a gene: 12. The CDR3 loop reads CASSPTPGQGAGQPQHF. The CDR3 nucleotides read TGTGCCAGCAGCCCTACTCCGGGACAGGGGGCGGGACAGCCCCAGCATTTT. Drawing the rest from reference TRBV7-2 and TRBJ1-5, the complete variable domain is GAGVSQSPSNKVTEKGKDVELRCDPISGHTALYWYRQSLGQGLEFLIYFQGNSAPDKSGLPSDRFSAERTGGSVSTLTIQRTQQEDSAVYLCASSPTPGQGAGQPQHFGDGTRLSIL.

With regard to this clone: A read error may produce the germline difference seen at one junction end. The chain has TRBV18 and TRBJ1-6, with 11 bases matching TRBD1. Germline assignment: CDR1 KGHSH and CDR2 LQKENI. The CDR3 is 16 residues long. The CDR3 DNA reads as TGTGCCAGCTCCCCACGGACAGGGGGCAATAATTCACCCCTCCACTTT. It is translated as CASSPRTGGNNSPLHF.

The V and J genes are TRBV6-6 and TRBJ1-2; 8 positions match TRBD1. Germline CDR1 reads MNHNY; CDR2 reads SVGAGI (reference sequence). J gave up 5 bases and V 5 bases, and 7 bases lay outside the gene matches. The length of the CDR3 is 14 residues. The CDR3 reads CASSLSDRVYGYTF. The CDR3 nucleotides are TGTGCCAGCAGTCTATCGGACAGGGTGTATGGCTACACCTTC.